This T cell receptor beta chain appears in the sequencing data of a study of regulatory T cells in long-lasting Graves disease. At the level of the study: Graves' patients (newly diagnosed) had been on antithyroid drugs under 3 months. Study-wide results and limits: Patients with persistent disease showed a bias toward TRBV28, TRBJ1-2 and TRBJ2-5.

The time point is: newly diagnosed GD, antithyroid drugs for less than 3 months. The authors made the TCR library using RNA they extracted from PBMCs. Sequencing libraries for TCR beta were prepared with iRepertoire HTBI primers and Arm-PCR of CDR3 regions. TCRdb ran MiXCR on the multiplex PCR reads and lists one entry per CDR3 protein. The sample has roughly 320,000 distinct CDR3 sequences; over 15% are singletons. The V gene end was trimmed by 6 bases and the J gene end by 10 bases; junction bases not matched to a gene: 6. The length of the CDR3 is 13 residues. Germline CDR1 is MGHDK and CDR2 is SYGVNS. This clonotype was detected ten times or more. Antigen: not known. Separately, the same data were catalogued under a study of T cells in Graves' hyperthyroidism and ophthalmopathy. This second study says: Among thyroid clonotypes expanded above 0.001, most also appeared in blood.

This chain connects TRBV25-1 to TRBJ1-6; TRBD1 matches at 7 bases. This TCR was sampled from a man aged 35 to 55 with Graves disease. The sequencing used peripheral blood mononuclear cells (PBMCs), collected at new diagnosis, from a patient treated with antithyroid drugs. This CDR3 is CASRFGTASPLHF. DNA of the CDR3: TGTGCCAGCAGGTTCGGGACAGCCTCACCCCTCCACTTT.